This T cell receptor (beta chain) emerged from a study of shared clonotypes between healthy human individuals. General study results and limits: The study found lower generation probabilities in non-shared clonotypes than in those shared by all four donors.

Some clones are missing from TCRdb's copy, which holds only in-frame ones; the method was immunoSEQ multiplex PCR. The repertoire holds hundreds of thousands of clones, with around 92% as singletons. This CDR3 has 15 amino acids. V shed 1 base and J shed 3 bases, with 13 bases lying between them. CDR1 and CDR2 (germline): SGHAT, FQDESV (reference sequence). A word on this clone: Antigen unknown.

Naive CD8 cells lacked CD45RO and underwent positive selection for CCR7, leaving out terminally differentiated effector memory CD45RA+ cells. This TCR derives from a man aged 25-45 years in good health. The J gene is TRBJ2-7, the V gene TRBV11-1; the D gene is possibly TRBD1 (5 bases). The sample taken for sequencing was naive CD8+ T cells sorted from blood. This chain's CDR3 is CASSLDRPGNYEQYF. The CDR3 DNA is TGTGCCAGCAGCTTAGATCGACCAGGGAACTACGAGCAGTACTTC.